These 5 T cell receptor beta chains share one sample of origin, sequenced in a study of blood T cells in healthy people across ages. With a J-beta primer mix and a sample-barcoded 5' primer, a second PCR ran roughly 6 to 12 cycles. In TCRdb, the 5' RACE reads were re-called with MiXCR into one record per CDR3 protein. The profile shows hundreds of thousands of distinct CDR3 sequences, around 36% of them singletons. Sequencing used blood. The receptors shown here come from a man aged 18 to 29 in good health.

This clonotype was picked up a small number of times. The chain carries TRBV20-1 and TRBJ2-3; TRBD1 matches 7 bases. Trimming at V came to 5 bases and at J to 4 bases, leaving 9 bases not matched to a gene. The CDR3 runs to 14 residues. CDR1 and CDR2 (germline): DFQATT, SNEGSKA (reference sequence). CDR3 DNA: TGCAGTGCTCCTCACGACAGGGTAGCAGATACGCAGTATTTT. It yields the protein CSAPHDRVADTQYF.

This clonotype occurred a few times. V is TRBV25-1 and J is TRBJ2-3; 14 bases match TRBD2. The CDR3 is 19 residues long. The germline CDR1 and CDR2 sequences are MGHDK and SYGVNS. The trim removed 4 bases at V and 2 bases at J, leaving 11 bases unmatched. The CDR3 sequence is CASSGLAGGPYYPTDTQYF. Written as DNA, the CDR3 is TGTGCCAGCAGTGGACTAGCGGGGGGGCCTTATTATCCCACAGATACGCAGTATTTT.

The chain has TRBV5-1 and TRBJ1-3; 7 nucleotides line up with TRBD1. The CDR3 is 15 amino acids. Germline-derived CDR1 and CDR2 are SGHRS and YFSETQ. Losses at the gene ends were 4 bases for V and 3 bases for J; bases not matched to a gene: 7. The CDR3: CASSPKTGNGNTIYF. DNA of the CDR3: TGCGCCAGCAGCCCTAAGACAGGGAATGGAAACACCATATATTTT.

The CDR3 nucleotides are TGCGCCAGCAGCCAGGGACAGGGGCCCGGGGAGACCCAGTACTTC. It is translated as CASSQGQGPGETQYF. The V gene is TRBV4-1, the J gene TRBJ2-7, with 10 bases that match TRBD1. The J call could be wrong; TRBJ2-5 is a better fit for the DNA end. The CDR3 is 15 amino acids. Germline V CDR1 and CDR2: MGHRA, YSYEKL.

The chain couples TRBV15 to TRBJ1-2; a weak D match, TRBD1 (5 bases). This CDR3 has 15 residues. V gave up 1 base and J gave up 7 bases, with 16 bases separating them. CDR1 is LNHNV and CDR2 is YYDKDF in the germline V gene (reference sequence). CDR3 residues: CATSRVSQDGGGYTF. The DNA for the CDR3 is TGTGCCACCAGCAGAGTGTCACAGGATGGCGGTGGCTACACCTTC.